This T cell receptor beta chain was sequenced for a study of memory CD8 T cells in hepatitis C reinfection. As for the study in general: HCV reinfection meant a positive HCV RNA test after two negative tests at least 60 days apart.

The method was immunoSEQ multiplex PCR; TCRdb's version includes in-frame clones alone and lacks a portion of them. The sample yields some 40,000 clones, around nine tenths seen once. In germline, CDR1 is SQVTM, CDR2 ANQGSEA. Trimming took 3 bases from V and 1 from J, leaving 9 bases between them. The CDR3 is 13 amino acids. Time point of the sample: peak reinfection, 3 to 8 weeks after reinfection detection. No in vitro expansion preceded TCR sequencing of the sorted cells. Total naive CD8 T cells were sorted as viable CD3+ CD8+ CD45RO- cells from two donors. The TCR sequence derives from a man between 18 and 29 years old with hepatitis C virus infection. This chain connects TRBV29-1 to TRBJ2-5; D perhaps matches TRBD1 (6 bases). The specimen was naive CD8+ T cells sorted from blood. CDR3 residues: CSVDWTAQETQYF. In DNA form, the CDR3 reads TGCAGCGTTGACTGGACAGCCCAAGAGACCCAGTACTTC.